The rows below give T cell receptor beta chains drawn from one sample of a study of T cell responses to AZD1222 COVID-19 vaccine. Measured with immunoSEQ multiplex PCR; TCRdb has only the in-frame clones, and not every one. This table has about 96,000 clones, 90% to 95% appearing once. The specimen was peripheral blood, collected on day 0 of MenACWY control vaccination. These receptors originate from an adult in good health. CDR3s include the opening cysteine and the closing phenylalanine or tryptophan.

j_call v_call cdr3_aa
TRBJ2-5 TRBV5-4 CASRIPGAPQETQYF
TRBJ2-5 TRBV7-9 CASSSAGGAETQYF
TRBJ2-1 TRBV7-2 CASSFWEGTYNEQFF
TRBJ2-3 TRBV7-3 CASSLIGETDTQYF
TRBJ2-2 TRBV7-9 CASSPRGGRNGELFF
TRBJ2-1 TRBV7-3 CASSSYSTRANEQFF
TRBJ2-1 TRBV3-1/TRBV3-2 CASSATGGINEQFF
TRBJ1-4 TRBV5-1 CASSLQGQNEKLFF
TRBJ2-3 TRBV5-1 CASSLVDRSAGDTQYF
TRBJ2-7 TRBV6-6 CASSPTWDPYEQYF
TRBJ1-4 TRBV7-9 CASVPTTNEKLFF
TRBJ1-4 TRBV3-1/TRBV3-2 CASSPGRQGAIEKLFF
TRBJ1-1 TRBV7-2 CASSQPQGINTEAFF
TRBJ2-3 TRBV7-9 CASSPGQGASDTQYF
TRBJ1-1 TRBV6-1 CASSEKGGAAEAFF
TRBJ1-1 TRBV14 CASSHGLNTEAFF
TRBJ2-7 TRBV19 CASSAYGRDGLYEQYF
TRBJ1-1 TRBV6-5 CASSLGEGDTEAFF
TRBJ2-2 TRBV24-1 CATGGQGVTNTGELFF
TRBJ1-2 TRBV6-5 CASSSNRGSNYGYTF
TRBJ1-1 TRBV6-5 CASRTQGHTEAFF
TRBJ2-1 TRBV3-1/TRBV3-2 CASSHRGYNEQFF
TRBJ1-1 TRBV2 CASRPMNTEAFF
TRBJ2-1 TRBV6-5 CASSYGYNEQFF
TRBJ1-1 TRBV19 CASSVRPGGSTEAFF
TRBJ2-7 TRBV10-3 CAISESRSRAYEQYF
TRBJ2-2 TRBV5-1 CASSFGLAGVTGELFF
TRBJ2-7 TRBV7-9 CASSLARTGGIYEQYF
TRBJ2-7 TRBV2 CASRPAGTDYEQYF
TRBJ2-5 TRBV4-2 CASSQDNSDYGETQYF
TRBJ1-1 TRBV28 CASSLVGMNTEAFF
TRBJ2-3 TRBV19 CASSIAASGGAGNTQYF
TRBJ1-5 TRBV30 CASAGGYSNQPQHF
TRBJ1-1 TRBV6-6 CASSRGGATEAFF
TRBJ1-1 TRBV11-1 CASSSTSGITEAFF
TRBJ1-2 TRBV28 CASRSTGGYGYTF
TRBJ2-7 TRBV15 CATSRGTGYNYEQYF
TRBJ2-3 TRBV19 CASSREFSTDTQYF
TRBJ1-2 TRBV18 CASSPGGSSNYGYTF
TRBJ2-1 TRBV10-3 CAISESAGQINEQFF
TRBJ1-6 TRBV9 CASSVSGSHSPLHF
TRBJ1-6 TRBV21-1 CASTFRVPPLHF